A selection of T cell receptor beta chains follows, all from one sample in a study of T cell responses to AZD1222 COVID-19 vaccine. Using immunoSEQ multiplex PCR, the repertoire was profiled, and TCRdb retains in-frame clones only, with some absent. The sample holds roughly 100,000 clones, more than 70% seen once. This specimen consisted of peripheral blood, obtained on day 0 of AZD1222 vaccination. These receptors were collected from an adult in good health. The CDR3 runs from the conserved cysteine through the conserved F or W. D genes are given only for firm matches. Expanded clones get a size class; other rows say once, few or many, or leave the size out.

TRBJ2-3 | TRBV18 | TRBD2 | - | TGTGCCAGCTCACTGCCACTAGCGGGAGGAGATACGCAGTATTTT | CASSLPLAGGDTQYF
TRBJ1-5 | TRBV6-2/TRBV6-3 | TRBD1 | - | TGTGCCAGCAGCCAAAGACAGGGGAGCAATCAGCCCCAGCATTTT | CASSQRQGSNQPQHF
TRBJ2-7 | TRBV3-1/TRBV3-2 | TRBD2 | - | TGTGCCAGCAGCCCAGCGGGGATGGCCAACGAGCAGTACTTC | CASSPAGMANEQYF
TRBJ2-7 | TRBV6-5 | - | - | TGTGCCAGCAGTTGGGACGGGCCCTACGAGCAGTACTTC | CASSWDGPYEQYF
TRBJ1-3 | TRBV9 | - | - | TGTGCCAGCAGCGTAGCCACTGGAAACACCATATATTTT | CASSVATGNTIYF
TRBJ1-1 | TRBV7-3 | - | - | TGTGCCAGCAGCTTAGGGGCACCGAACACTGAAGCTTTCTTT | CASSLGAPNTEAFF
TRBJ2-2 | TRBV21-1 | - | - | TGTGCCAGCAGCAACGGGACAGGGTATCACGGGGAGCTGTTTTTT | CASSNGTGYHGELFF
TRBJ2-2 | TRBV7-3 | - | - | TGTGCCAGCAGCTTAAGGCCGGTTGCGGACACCGGGGAGCTGTTTTTT | CASSLRPVADTGELFF
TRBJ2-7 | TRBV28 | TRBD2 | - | TGTGCCAGCTCGGGCGGGGGGCTTTACGAGCAGTACTTC | CASSGGGLYEQYF
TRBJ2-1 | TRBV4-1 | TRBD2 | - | TGCGCCAGCAGCCAATCCGGGACTAGCGGGAGCTCCTACAATGAGCAGTTCTTC | CASSQSGTSGSSYNEQFF
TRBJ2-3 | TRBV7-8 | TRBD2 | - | TGTGCCAGCAGCTTAGTGGCTAGCGGCTTCACAGATACGCAGTATTTT | CASSLVASGFTDTQYF
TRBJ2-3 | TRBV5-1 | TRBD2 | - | TGCGCCAGCAGCTCGCAGGGGACTAGCGGCGATACGCAGTATTTT | CASSSQGTSGDTQYF
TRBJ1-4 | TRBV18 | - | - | TGTGCCAGCTCACCCCCAGGGTCAACTAATGAAAAACTGTTTTTT | CASSPPGSTNEKLFF
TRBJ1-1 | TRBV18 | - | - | TGTGCCAGCTCACCCCAGGGTTATGACACTGAAGCTTTCTTT | CASSPQGYDTEAFF
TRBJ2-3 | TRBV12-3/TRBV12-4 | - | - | TGTGCCAGCACCTTCGAGGGCACAGATACGCAGTATTTT | CASTFEGTDTQYF
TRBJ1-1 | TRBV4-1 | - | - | TGCGCCAGCAGCCAGGAACTTAGGGGAGTGAACACTGAAGCTTTCTTT | CASSQELRGVNTEAFF
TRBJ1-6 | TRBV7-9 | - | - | TGTGCCAGCAGCTTAGTTGGGGGGCCGAGTTCACCCCTCCACTTT | CASSLVGGPSSPLHF
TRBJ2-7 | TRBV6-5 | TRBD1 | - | TGTGCCAGCAGCCGCGGGACAGGGAAATTCTACGAGCAGTACTTC | CASSRGTGKFYEQYF
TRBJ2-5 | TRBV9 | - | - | TGTGCCAGCAGCGTAGGGGGTAGCCAGGTTCTAACCCAGTACTTC | CASSVGGSQVLTQYF
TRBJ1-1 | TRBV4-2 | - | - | TGTGCCAGCAGCCAAGATCTCACAGCTGAAGCTTTCTTT | CASSQDLTAEAFF
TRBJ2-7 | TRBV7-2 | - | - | TGTGCCAGCAGGGAAAATGACTACGAGCAGTACTTC | CASRENDYEQYF
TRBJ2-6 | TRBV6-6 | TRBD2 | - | TGTGCCAGCGGTCGCGGGAGGTACCTATCTGGGGCCAACGTCCTGACTTTC | CASGRGRYLSGANVLTF
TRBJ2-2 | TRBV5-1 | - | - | TGCGCCAGCAGCTCGCCAGGGGCGAGCACCGGGGAGCTGTTTTTT | CASSSPGASTGELFF
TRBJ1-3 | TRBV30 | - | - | TGTGCCTGGAACCCCCTCTCTGGAAACACCATATATTTT | CAWNPLSGNTIYF
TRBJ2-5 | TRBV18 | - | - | TGTGCCAGCTCACCACGGGTTAACCTTCAAGAGACCCAGTACTTC | CASSPRVNLQETQYF
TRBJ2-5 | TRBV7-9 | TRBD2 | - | TGTGCCAGCAGCGCCGGGTCGGACCTAGCGGGATACAAAGAGACCCAGTACTTC | CASSAGSDLAGYKETQYF
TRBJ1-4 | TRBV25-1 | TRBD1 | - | TGTGCCAGCAAAACCGGGACACAGGGGGAAAAACTGTTTTTT | CASKTGTQGEKLFF
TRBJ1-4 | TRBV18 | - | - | TGTGCCAGCTCACCACGGGACGGGAGGGCAACTAATGAAAAACTGTTTTTT | CASSPRDGRATNEKLFF
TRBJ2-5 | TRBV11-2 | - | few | TGTGCCAGCAGCTTAGTGCAGGGTGGGGGGACCCAGTACTTC | CASSLVQGGGTQYF
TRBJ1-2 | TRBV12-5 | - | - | TGTGCTAGTGGTTTCCGTAGGACAGCCCTGGGGGGTGATCTAGATGGCTACACCTTC | CASGFRRTALGGDLDGYTF
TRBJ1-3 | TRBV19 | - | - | TGTGCCAGTAGTCCGGACCCCGGAGGAGCTGGAAACACCATATATTTT | CASSPDPGGAGNTIYF
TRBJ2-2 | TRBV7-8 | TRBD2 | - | TGTGCCAGCAGCGCCAGACTAGCGGGAATGGGGACCGGGGAGCTGTTTTTT | CASSARLAGMGTGELFF
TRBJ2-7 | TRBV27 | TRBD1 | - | TGTGCCAGCAGTTTATCAGGGACAGGGGACTACGAGCAGTACTTC | CASSLSGTGDYEQYF
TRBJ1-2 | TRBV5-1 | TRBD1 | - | TGCGCCAGCAGCTACGGTCTGGGACAGGGCTATGGCTACACCTTC | CASSYGLGQGYGYTF
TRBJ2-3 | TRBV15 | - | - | TGTGCCACCAGCAGACGGACAGCTAGCACAGATACGCAGTATTTT | CATSRRTASTDTQYF
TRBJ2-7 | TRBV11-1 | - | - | TGTGCCAGCAGCCCGGCCTACGAGCAGTACTTC | CASSPAYEQYF
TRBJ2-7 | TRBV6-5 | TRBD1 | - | TGTGCCAGCTCTCTGGACAGGGGCCACGAGCAGTACTTC | CASSLDRGHEQYF
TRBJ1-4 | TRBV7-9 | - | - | TGTGCCAGCAGCTTAGACGTATGGGATGCGGCTAATGAAAAACTGTTTTTT | CASSLDVWDAANEKLFF
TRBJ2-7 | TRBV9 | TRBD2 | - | TGTGCCAGCAGCCCTAGCGGGAGGGCCGCCTACGAGCAGTACTTC | CASSPSGRAAYEQYF
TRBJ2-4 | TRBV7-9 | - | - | TGTGCCAGCACGGCAGGAGGGCTGGGTGCGAACATTCAGTACTTC | CASTAGGLGANIQYF
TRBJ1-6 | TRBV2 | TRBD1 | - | TGTGCCAGCAGTGGCTCGGGACAGAGGCGTCATTCACCCCTCCACTTT | CASSGSGQRRHSPLHF
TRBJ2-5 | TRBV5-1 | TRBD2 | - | TGCGCCAGCAAGAGACTAGCGGGAGCCCAAGAGACCCAGTACTTC | CASKRLAGAQETQYF
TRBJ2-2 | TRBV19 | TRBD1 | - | TGTGCCAGTAGTTTCGGGACAGGGATCGGGGAGCTGTTTTTT | CASSFGTGIGELFF
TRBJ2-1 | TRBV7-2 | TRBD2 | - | TGTGCCAGCAGCTTAGTCGCTAGCGGGAGTGGCAATGAGCAGTTCTTC | CASSLVASGSGNEQFF
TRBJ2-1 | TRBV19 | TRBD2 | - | TGTGCCAGTGGGGGGACTAGCGGGAGGGCTATCTACAATGAGCAGTTCTTC | CASGGTSGRAIYNEQFF